These 18 T cell receptor beta chains originate from one sample sequenced in a study of metastatic and nonmetastatic thyroid tumors (dated by TCRdb to the early 2020s). Before undergoing thyroid surgery, none of the patients had been given any kind of treatment. Receptors were amplified or captured by PCR. Sequencing used an Illumina HiSeq 4000. Starting from the raw public reads, TCRdb applied fastp trimming at Q25, assembled clones with MiXCR and retained in-frame beta chains. The sample table lists about 93,000 clones, roughly 13% of them with a count of one. Together, the top ten hold around 10% of the sample. The sequencing input was blood. The source is a female donor with papillary thyroid cancer or a benign thyroid nodule (not recorded which). Some clones in this sample may be carry-over from other donors' samples.

The table lists this clone with many counts. Here the CDR3 reads CASSQFKGSYEQYF. The CDR3 DNA is TGTGCCAGCAGCCAATTTAAGGGGTCCTACGAGCAGTACTTC. The chain recombines TRBV4-2 with TRBJ2-7, with D maybe TRBD1 (5 bases). The germline V gene encodes CDR1 LGHNA and CDR2 YNFKEQ. The CDR3 covers 14 residues. V was cut by 2 bases and J by 1 base, with 9 bases left in between.

This clone was counted at least ten times. V usage is TRBV6-5 and J usage is TRBJ2-3; 7 bases fit TRBD2. The CDR3 sequence is 16 residues long. The germline V gene has CDR1 MNHEY and CDR2 SVGAGI. V trimming: 2 bases; J trimming: 0 bases; junction bases outside the gene matches: 5. The CDR3 DNA is TGTGCCAGCAGTTACACGGCGGGAGTGAGCACAGATACGCAGTATTTT. Translating it yields CASSYTAGVSTDTQYF.

This clone was recorded many times. The chain has TRBV5-1 and TRBJ2-1, with TRBD2 identical over 8 bases. CDR1 SGHRS and CDR2 YFSETQ come from the germline V gene. J lost 7 bases, V lost 3 bases, and 6 bases had no gene match. This CDR3 spans 14 amino acids. The CDR3 sequence: CASSYAGGGNEQFF. As DNA, the CDR3 is TGCGCCAGCAGCTACGCGGGGGGAGGGAATGAGCAGTTCTTC.

This clone was counted a few times. This chain joins TRBV28 and TRBJ2-1; 7 positions match TRBD1. Trimming cost V 5 bases and J 8 bases; bases outside gene matches: 15. The length of the CDR3 is 16 residues. Germline loops: CDR1 MDHEN, CDR2 SYDVKM. Written as DNA, the CDR3 is TGTGCCAGCAGTGGGGCAGGGGGTTGTAGGAGCGATGAGCAGTTCTTC. Translating gives CASSGAGGCRSDEQFF.

This clone turned up a few times. The chain combines TRBV6-1 with TRBJ1-5, with TRBD1 matching over 7 bases. This CDR3 region has 16 residues. Per germline, CDR1 MNHNS and CDR2 SASEGT. The junction had 10 bases not matched to a gene; V was cut back by 6 bases and J by 2 bases. CDR3 sequence reads: CASRQPTGYRNQPQHF. The CDR3 nucleotides are TGTGCCAGCAGACAACCGACAGGGTATCGCAATCAGCCCCAGCATTTT.

There are many counts of this clone. J is TRBJ1-2 and V is TRBV27; no clear D. The CDR3 extends over 13 amino acids. Between the trimmed V and J ends, which lost 3 bases and 0 bases, there was a span of 5 bases. Looked up from germline, CDR1 is MNHEY and CDR2 is SMNVEV (reference sequence). DNA for the CDR3: TGTGCCAGCAGTTTTGGAGCTAACTATGGCTACACCTTC. It codes for CASSFGANYGYTF.

This clone was detected many times. The gene calls are TRBV4-1 and TRBJ2-7, with a weak D call TRBD1 (5 bases). The germline V gene has CDR1 MGHRA and CDR2 YSYEKL. Trimming shortened V by 3 bases and J by 3 bases, and 24 bases separated the two germline ends. The CDR3 has 18 residues. The CDR3 sequence is CASSHVTAPREENYEQYF. CDR3 sequence (DNA): TGCGCCAGCAGCCATGTCACCGCCCCCAGGGAAGAGAACTACGAGCAGTACTTC.

In regard to this clone: A much larger clonotype is one base distant, so this may be a read error. The chain combines TRBV19 with TRBJ2-7; 8 bases are a match to TRBD2. With 4 bases clipped from V and 6 bases from J, the junction kept 11 bases outside the gene matches. Germline CDR1 reads LNHDA; CDR2 reads SQIVND (reference sequence). This CDR3 spans 15 amino acids. CDR3 DNA sequence: TGTGCCAGTAGTAAAATAGCGGGACGAGGCTCCGAGCAGTACTTC. It encodes CASSKIAGRGSEQYF.

This clone was seen more than once but under ten times. The rearrangement links TRBV2 to TRBJ2-1, with 7 positions matching TRBD1. The V and J ends lost 6 bases and 6 bases, in that order; junction bases with no gene match: 5. The CDR3 is 13 amino acids. CDR1 is SNHLY and CDR2 is FYNNEI in the germline V gene. The CDR3 protein is CASSDTGVNEQFF. The CDR3 nucleotides are TGTGCCAGCAGCGACACAGGGGTCAATGAGCAGTTCTTC.

V gene TRBV15 combines with J gene TRBJ2-3; 9 nucleotides match TRBD1. CDR3 length: 15 amino acids. The V and J ends lost 4 bases and 5 bases, in that order; junction bases with no gene match: 7. CDR1 is LNHNV and CDR2 is YYDKDF in the germline V gene (reference sequence). CDR3 protein: CATSTTGGTGDTQYF. DNA for the CDR3: TGTGCCACCAGCACGACAGGGGGTACCGGAGATACGCAGTATTTT.

This clone occurred a few times. The genes are TRBV12-3 or TRBV12-4 and TRBJ1-6; D is ambiguous. The CDR3 runs 17 residues. Trimming cost V 4 bases and J 6 bases, with 19 bases left between them. The CDR3 DNA is TGTGCCAGCAGTTCATTTGAGTGGCGCCTGGTTAATTCACCCCTCCACTTT. It translates to CASSSFEWRLVNSPLHF.

This clone was observed at least ten times. The chain carries TRBV3-1 and TRBJ2-7; D is uncertain. The CDR3 sequence is 14 residues long. Per germline, CDR1 LGHDT and CDR2 YNNKEL (reference sequence). V shed 4 bases and J shed 9 bases, with 19 bases lying between them. In DNA, the CDR3 is TGTGCCAGCAGCCCTCTCCGGATAGCAGCCTGGCAGTACTTC. It codes for CASSPLRIAAWQYF.

In this sample, this clone turned up many times. V is TRBV30 and J is TRBJ1-5; 7 bases map to TRBD1. From germline, CDR1 is GTSNPN and CDR2 SVGIG (reference sequence). The CDR3 is 13 residues long. The V gene end was trimmed by 3 bases and the J gene end by 5 bases; junction bases not matched to a gene: 4. The CDR3: CAWSSQGHQPQHF. CDR3 DNA sequence: TGTGCCTGGAGCTCACAGGGGCATCAGCCCCAGCATTTT.

For this clone: Just one base apart from a much larger clone, this may be a read error. The rearrangement links TRBV11-1 to TRBJ2-6, with D possibly matching TRBD1 (5 bases). The CDR3 loop spans 17 amino acids. The germline CDR1 and CDR2 sequences are SGHAT and FQDESV (reference sequence). The CDR3 DNA follows: TGTGCCAGCATCTTAGGCAGGGAATACTCTGGGGCCAACGTCCTGACTTTC. Amino acid sequence: CASILGREYSGANVLTF.

This clone turned up a few times. A much larger clonotype is one base distant, so this may be a read error. This chain uses TRBV7-2 with TRBJ2-7; TRBD2 agrees at 7 bases. Germline loops: CDR1 SGHTA, CDR2 FQGNSA. The CDR3 loop spans 15 amino acids. The CDR3 is CANSPAGAGTYEQYF. In DNA form, the CDR3 reads TGTGCCAACAGCCCCGCGGGAGCGGGAACCTACGAGCAGTACTTC.

In its sample, this clone was seen many times. The chain recombines TRBV2 with TRBJ1-5; D remains ambiguous. The germline CDR1 and CDR2 sequences are SNHLY and FYNNEI. V lost 7 bases and J 4 bases, leaving 8 bases between the germline ends. This CDR3 comprises 12 residues. CDR3 nucleotide sequence: TGTGCCAGCACTATAGATAATCAGCCCCAGCATTTT. Amino acids: CASTIDNQPQHF.

As for this clone: A read error is possible here, since a much larger clone lies one base away. This rearrangement joins TRBV11-1 to TRBJ2-5, with D perhaps matching TRBD1 (6 bases). Germline assignment: CDR1 SGHAT and CDR2 FQDESV (reference sequence). The CDR3 runs to 14 residues. CDR3 region: CASSQTGTKEAQYF. CDR3 sequence (DNA): TGTGCCAGCAGCCAAACCGGGACAAAAGAGGCCCAGTACTTC.

This sequence joins TRBV7-6 and TRBJ1-6, with D unresolved. Germline lookup yields CDR1 SGHVS and CDR2 FNYEAQ. The germline V and J ends were trimmed by 1 base and 7 bases, with 11 bases remaining between them. There are 15 residues in the CDR3. This chain's CDR3 is CASSLVVSVNSPLHF. The CDR3, as DNA: TGTGCCAGCAGCTTAGTGGTTTCGGTCAATTCACCCCTCCACTTT.